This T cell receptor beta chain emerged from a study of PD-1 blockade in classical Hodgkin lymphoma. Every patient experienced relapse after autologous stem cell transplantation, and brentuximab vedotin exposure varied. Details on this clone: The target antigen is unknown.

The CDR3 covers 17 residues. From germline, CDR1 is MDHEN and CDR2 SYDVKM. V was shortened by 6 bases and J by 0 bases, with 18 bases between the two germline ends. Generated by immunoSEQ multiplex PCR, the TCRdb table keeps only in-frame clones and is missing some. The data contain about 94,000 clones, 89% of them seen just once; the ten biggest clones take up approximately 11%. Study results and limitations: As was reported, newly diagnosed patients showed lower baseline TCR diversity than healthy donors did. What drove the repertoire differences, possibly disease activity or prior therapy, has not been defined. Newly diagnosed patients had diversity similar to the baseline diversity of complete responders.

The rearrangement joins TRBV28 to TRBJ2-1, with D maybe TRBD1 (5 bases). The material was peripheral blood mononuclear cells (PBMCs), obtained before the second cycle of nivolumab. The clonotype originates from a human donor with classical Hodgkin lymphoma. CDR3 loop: CASRLRGHRRSYNEQFF. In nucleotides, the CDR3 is TGTGCCAGCAGGCTCCGAGGACATCGGCGCTCCTACAATGAGCAGTTCTTC.